These 18 T cell receptor beta chains were sequenced from one sample in a study of blood T cells in healthy people across ages. For the second PCR, which ran for about 7 to 11 cycles, a sample-barcoded 5' primer and a J-beta primer mix were used. TCRdb re-analysed the 5' RACE reads in MiXCR, keeping a single row per CDR3 protein. The repertoire holds some 940,000 distinct CDR3 sequences, with about 28% as singletons. The sample also formed part of further work on T cells of mothers and their children.

The sequencing input was blood. The source of these receptors is a woman between 35 and 50 years old in good health.

This clonotype came up many times. The chain recombines TRBV4-1 with TRBJ1-5, with 8 bases that match TRBD1. CDR1 and CDR2 (germline): MGHRA, YSYEKL. V shed 1 base and J 4 bases; nucleotides not matched to a gene: 12. CDR3 length equals 18 residues. The CDR3, as DNA: TGCGCCAGCAGCCAAGGGGCAGGGGGCTCCACAGGAAATCAGCCCCAGCATTTT. Amino acids: CASSQGAGGSTGNQPQHF.

This clonotype was counted ten times or more. The rearrangement joins TRBV20-1 to TRBJ2-1; 11 nucleotides align to TRBD2. The germline V gene encodes CDR1 DFQATT and CDR2 SNEGSKA (reference sequence). The CDR3 has 16 amino acids. V was clipped by 2 bases and J by 1 base; unmatched bases: 4. CDR3 residues: CSARPGTSGSYNEQFF. As DNA, the CDR3 is TGCAGTGCTAGACCCGGGACTAGCGGTTCCTACAATGAGCAGTTCTTC.

The chain uses TRBV11-2 and TRBJ1-1; perhaps TRBD1 as D (5 bases). CDR3 length equals 18 residues. Germline V gives CDR1 SGHAT, CDR2 FQNNGV. V lost 3 bases, J lost 1 base, and 21 bases lay in between. The DNA of the CDR3 is TGTGCCAGCAGCTTGGTAACCTGGGTGGGGGAAGCGAACACTGAAGCTTTCTTT. Translating it yields CASSLVTWVGEANTEAFF.

This clonotype was counted only a few times. The chain joins TRBV16 to TRBJ1-2; D is possibly TRBD1 (5 bases). The CDR3 runs 13 residues. Deletions cut 1 base from V and 6 bases from J, with 9 bases between. CDR1 is KGHSY and CDR2 is FQNENV in the germline V gene. In DNA, the CDR3 is TGTGCCAGCAGCCAATTAGCAGGGAATGGCTACACCTTC. Amino acid sequence: CASSQLAGNGYTF.

This clonotype was picked up many times. The chain recombines TRBV7-2 with TRBJ1-5; possibly TRBD1 for D (5 bases). The germline CDR1 and CDR2 sequences are SGHTA and FQGNSA. With 5 bases removed from V and 3 bases from J, the gap between germline ends came to 14 bases. CDR3 length: 15 residues. The CDR3 protein is CASSPHGALNQPQHF. DNA of the CDR3: TGTGCCAGCAGCCCGCATGGGGCCCTCAATCAGCCCCAGCATTTT.

The chain is built from TRBV4-3 and TRBJ1-1; D unclear. This CDR3 has 16 residues. The V end was cut by 0 bases, the J end by 1 base, with 12 bases between. Germline V gives CDR1 LGHNA, CDR2 YSLEER. The CDR3 sequence: CASSQDRGRGNTEAFF. In nucleotides, the CDR3 is TGCGCCAGCAGCCAAGATCGCGGGCGGGGGAACACTGAAGCTTTCTTT.

This clonotype has only a few counts. A much bigger clone sits one base away, suggesting this may be a read error. The chain couples TRBV7-9 to TRBJ2-1; D is uncertain. The CDR3 sequence is 12 residues long. The germline V and J ends were trimmed by 5 bases and 13 bases, with 15 bases remaining between them. The germline V gene has CDR1 SEHNR and CDR2 FQNEAQ (reference sequence). The CDR3: CASSPTSETQFF. The CDR3 DNA sequence: TGTGCCAGCAGCCCGACTTCGGAGACCCAGTTCTTC. The whole variable domain, remainder taken from reference TRBV7-9 and TRBJ2-1, is DTGVSQNPRHKITKRGQNVTFRCDPISEHNRLYWYRQTLGQGPEFLTYFQNEAQLEKSRLLSDRFSAERPKGSFSTLEIQRTEQGDSAMYLCASSPTSETQFFGPGTRLTVL.

Only a few counts were recorded for this clonotype. This rearrangement joins TRBV20-1 to TRBJ1-2; 9 bases match TRBD1. Per the germline V gene, CDR1 is DFQATT and CDR2 is SNEGSKA (reference sequence). The CDR3 runs 13 residues. Written as DNA, the CDR3 is TGCAGGGTTCCGGACAGGGGAATTTATGGCTACACCTTC. Its translation is CRVPDRGIYGYTF.

The chain joins TRBV9 to TRBJ1-2, with TRBD1 matching 8 bases. This CDR3 is 14 amino acids long. Per the germline V gene, CDR1 is SGDLS and CDR2 is YYNGEE. J was trimmed by 3 bases and V by 6 bases; bases with no gene match: 7. CDR3 in amino acids: CASTETGDDYGYTF. The CDR3 coding sequence is TGTGCCAGCACGGAGACAGGGGACGACTATGGCTACACCTTC.

The chain employs TRBV7-9 and TRBJ2-3; 9 bases agree with TRBD1. J was trimmed by 0 bases and V by 5 bases; bases with no gene match: 6. There are 16 residues in the CDR3. Germline CDR1 reads SEHNR; CDR2 reads FQNEAQ (reference sequence). The CDR3 region is CASSNRQGGSTDTQYF. DNA for the CDR3: TGTGCCAGCAGCAACAGACAGGGGGGAAGCACAGATACGCAGTATTTT.

This clonotype showed up many times. This chain joins TRBV29-1 and TRBJ1-2, with TRBD1 matching over 12 bases. The V and J ends lost 4 bases and 3 bases, in that order; junction bases with no gene match: 6. CDR3 length: 15 amino acids. CDR1 is SQVTM, CDR2 ANQGSEA, per germline. CDR3 nucleotides: TGCAGCGTTGGGAGGGACAGGGGGCTCGACTATGGCTACACCTTC. Its translation: CSVGRDRGLDYGYTF.

The J gene is TRBJ1-1, the V gene TRBV3-1; TRBD1 might be the D (5 bases). Trimming left V 3 bases short and J 4 bases short, with 15 bases between. Per the germline V gene, CDR1 is LGHDT and CDR2 is YNNKEL (reference sequence). The CDR3 contains 15 residues. The CDR3 DNA reads TGTGCCAGCAGCCAGGCTCTGGGGGTGGGCACTGAAGCTTTCTTT. This translates into CASSQALGVGTEAFF.

V and J are TRBV7-9 and TRBJ1-2; D is unclear. Germline loops: CDR1 SEHNR, CDR2 FQNEAQ (reference sequence). CDR3 size: 16 residues. Trimming took off 4 bases at V and 1 base at J, with 16 bases between the two ends. The CDR3 DNA reads as TGTGCCAGCAGCTCAATCCCGACGGGGATTAACTATGGCTACACCTTC. The encoded protein is CASSSIPTGINYGYTF.

In nucleotides, the CDR3 is TGTGCCAGCAGCCAACAGGGGGCTTATCAGCCCCAGCATTTT. It encodes CASSQQGAYQPQHF. The chain uses TRBV6-6 and TRBJ1-5; 9 bases match TRBD1. This CDR3 has 14 amino acids. CDR1 MNHNY and CDR2 SVGAGI come from the germline V gene (reference sequence). Trimming removed 6 bases from V and 5 bases from J; junction bases left unmatched: 5.

This clonotype has at least ten counts. The rearrangement uses TRBV18 and TRBJ2-7, with 7 bases that match TRBD2. CDR1 is KGHSH, CDR2 LQKENI, per germline. This CDR3 spans 11 amino acids. Trimming at V came to 3 bases and at J to 7 bases, leaving 0 bases not matched to a gene. CDR3 amino acids: CASSPGGEQYF. The DNA of the CDR3 is TGTGCCAGCTCACCGGGGGGGGAGCAGTACTTC.

This clonotype showed up just a few times. J is TRBJ2-5 and V is TRBV27; TRBD2 matches at 7 bases. V lost 6 bases to trimming and J lost 3 bases; unmatched junction nucleotides: 4. CDR1 and CDR2 from the germline V gene are MNHEY and SMNVEV (reference sequence). The CDR3 totals 13 residues. CDR3 nucleotides: TGTGCCAGCAGGCGACTAGCCGAAGAGACCCAGTACTTC. Amino acid sequence: CASRRLAEETQYF.

About this clonotype itself: Given a much more abundant clone one base away, this may be a read error. The V gene is TRBV9, the J gene TRBJ2-1; possibly TRBD2 for D (5 bases). This CDR3 region has 14 residues. Germline V CDR1 and CDR2: SGDLS, YYNGEE. V dropped 0 bases and J dropped 10 bases, with 14 bases sitting between them. The CDR3 sequence is CASSVGAGPYEQFF. CDR3 bases: TGTGCCAGCAGCGTAGGGGCGGGTCCCTACGAGCAGTTCTTC.

This sequence joins TRBV6-5 and TRBJ1-1; 8 nucleotides align to TRBD1. From germline, CDR1 is MNHEY and CDR2 SVGAGI. The CDR3 runs to 15 residues. V lost 6 bases, J lost 2 bases, and 8 bases stayed unmatched. The CDR3 loop reads CASREASGGNTEAFF. DNA for the CDR3: TGTGCCAGCAGAGAAGCCTCAGGGGGCAACACTGAAGCTTTCTTT.